This is a list of T cell receptor beta chains from one sample in a study of T cell repertoires in cytomegalovirus infection. These TCRs' antigens remain unknown. TCRdb redid the calling of the reads with MiXCR, one entry per CDR3 protein. The data show 150,000 or so distinct CDR3 sequences, with over 25% seen just once and around 50% held by the top ten. This material consisted of CD8+ T cells from cultured PBMCs, taken from culture after CMV antigen stimulation. These receptors originate from a human donor in good health (CMV status not recorded). Some clones in this sample may be carry-over from other donors' samples. Both conserved end residues are part of each CDR3. The order of the fields is D gene, clone size, V gene, J gene, CDR3 DNA, CDR3 protein. D genes are given only for firm matches. Rows may omit the clone size; those that give it use once, few, many or a size class.

D: TRBD2
size: .
V: TRBV11-2
J: TRBJ2-5
DNA: TGTGCCAGCAGCCTCGGGGGGGGGTACCAAGAGACCCAGTACTTC
CDR3: CASSLGGGYQETQYF

D: .
size: .
V: TRBV14
J: TRBJ2-1
DNA: TGTGCCAGCAGCCTGGGTGGGACTCCGTCCGATGAGCAGTTCTTC
CDR3: CASSLGGTPSDEQFF

D: .
size: .
V: TRBV19
J: TRBJ2-1
DNA: TGTGCCAGTAGTATAGGGGGGAACTACAATGAGCAGTTCTTC
CDR3: CASSIGGNYNEQFF

D: TRBD2
size: many
V: TRBV7-8
J: TRBJ2-3
DNA: TGTGCCAGCAGCTGGTCTAGCGGGCCTAGCACAGATACGCAGTATTTT
CDR3: CASSWSSGPSTDTQYF

D: .
size: .
V: TRBV27
J: TRBJ2-1
DNA: TGTGCCAGCAGCAAGGGTGGGGGGTTTCCTTACAATGAGCAGTTCTTC
CDR3: CASSKGGGFPYNEQFF

D: .
size: .
V: TRBV29-1
J: TRBJ2-3
DNA: TGCAGCGTTGAAGATCCTACCCCCGAATGGCAGGGCGCAGATACGCAGTATTTT
CDR3: CSVEDPTPEWQGADTQYF

D: TRBD1
size: few
V: TRBV28
J: TRBJ1-4
DNA: TGTGCCAGCAGTTTAAACAGGGGGCCGTCTAATGAAAAACTGTTTTTT
CDR3: CASSLNRGPSNEKLFF

D: .
size: .
V: TRBV27
J: TRBJ2-3
DNA: TGTGCCAGCAGTCCTTCAGGATTTAGCACAGATACGCAGTATTTT
CDR3: CASSPSGFSTDTQYF

D: .
size: .
V: TRBV12-3/TRBV12-4
J: TRBJ2-7
DNA: TGTGCCAGCAGTTCTCATGACTCCCTGGGCGAGCAGTACTTC
CDR3: CASSSHDSLGEQYF

D: TRBD2
size: few
V: TRBV2
J: TRBJ2-3
DNA: TGTGCCAGCAGCGAAGGGCCTACCGGGGGGGCGTATACAGATACGCAGTATTTT
CDR3: CASSEGPTGGAYTDTQYF

D: .
size: .
V: TRBV6-2/TRBV6-3
J: TRBJ1-4
DNA: TGTGCCAGCGGAGAAACGGCGGGTGAAAAACTGTTTTTT
CDR3: CASGETAGEKLFF

D: .
size: .
V: TRBV20-1
J: TRBJ2-7
DNA: TGCAGTGCGAGTGGTAACAGTGAATTGTACGAGCAGTACTTC
CDR3: CSASGNSELYEQYF

D: TRBD2
size: many
V: TRBV9
J: TRBJ2-3
DNA: TGTGCCAGCAGCGAGGGACTAGCGGGGGGGATAGATACGCAGTATTTT
CDR3: CASSEGLAGGIDTQYF

D: .
size: few
V: TRBV7-6
J: TRBJ2-1
DNA: TGTGCCAGCAGCTTATGGGCAGCTATCCCCTACAATGAGCAGTTCTTC
CDR3: CASSLWAAIPYNEQFF

D: .
size: .
V: TRBV29-1
J: TRBJ1-2
DNA: TGCAGCGTTGAAGATAGTCGTGACAAGTTCTATGGCTACACCTTC
CDR3: CSVEDSRDKFYGYTF

D: .
size: few
V: TRBV2
J: TRBJ1-1
DNA: TGTGCCAGCAGTGGCATCACCTTGGACACTGAAGCTTTCTTT
CDR3: CASSGITLDTEAFF

D: TRBD1
size: .
V: TRBV19
J: TRBJ2-1
DNA: TGTGCCAGTAGAATCGGAGACAGGGGAGTCAATGAGCAGTTCTTC
CDR3: CASRIGDRGVNEQFF

D: .
size: many
V: TRBV6-1
J: TRBJ1-1
DNA: TGTGCCAGCGGAGTGTTGGGACCGATACCGACTGAAGCTTTCTTT
CDR3: CASGVLGPIPTEAFF

D: TRBD1
size: .
V: TRBV12-3/TRBV12-4
J: TRBJ1-2
DNA: TGTGCCAGCAGTGCAGGGGGCAATGGCTACACCTTC
CDR3: CASSAGGNGYTF

D: TRBD1
size: .
V: TRBV3-1
J: TRBJ2-1
DNA: TGTGCCAGCAGCCAAGATCAGGGGGTGAATGAGCAGTTCTTC
CDR3: CASSQDQGVNEQFF

D: .
size: .
V: TRBV7-8
J: TRBJ2-2
DNA: TGTGCCAGCAGCTCAACCACAGGAACCGGGGAGCTGTTTTTT
CDR3: CASSSTTGTGELFF

D: .
size: few
V: TRBV7-9
J: TRBJ2-4
DNA: TGTGCCAGCATCGGGGACGACAAAAACATTCAGTACTTC
CDR3: CASIGDDKNIQYF

D: TRBD2
size: once
V: TRBV10-3
J: TRBJ2-7
DNA: TGTGCCATCAGTGGCGGGGGAACCTCCATCGAGCAGTACTTC
CDR3: CAISGGGTSIEQYF

D: .
size: few
V: TRBV20-1
J: TRBJ1-1
DNA: TGCAGTGCTAGAGATTTGACAGGGAACACTGAAGCTTTCTTT
CDR3: CSARDLTGNTEAFF

D: .
size: .
V: TRBV12-3/TRBV12-4
J: TRBJ2-7
DNA: TGTGCCAGCAGTTCTGGTTGGCAGACCCTCGGGTACGAGCAGTACTTC
CDR3: CASSSGWQTLGYEQYF

D: TRBD2
size: few
V: TRBV28
J: TRBJ2-3
DNA: TGTGCCAGCAGTTCCTCCTACAGCGGGGGGGACGAGGATACGCAGTATTTT
CDR3: CASSSSYSGGDEDTQYF

D: .
size: once
V: TRBV19
J: TRBJ2-1
DNA: TGTGCCAGTAGTATCGGGACGCTCTGGGAGCAGTTCTTC
CDR3: CASSIGTLWEQFF

D: .
size: .
V: TRBV4-1
J: TRBJ1-5
DNA: TGCGCCAGCAGCCAATTTGAGGTTAGCAATCAGCCCCAGCATTTT
CDR3: CASSQFEVSNQPQHF

D: .
size: many
V: TRBV5-5
J: TRBJ2-5
DNA: TGTGCCAGCGGGGGGGGCAGCTTGGGACAGCCGCAAGAGACCCAGTACTTC
CDR3: CASGGGSLGQPQETQYF

D: .
size: few
V: TRBV4-1
J: TRBJ1-1
DNA: TGCGCCAGCAGCCAAGATCCAGGAAACACTGAAGCTTTCTTT
CDR3: CASSQDPGNTEAFF

D: .
size: few
V: TRBV2
J: TRBJ2-5
DNA: TGTGCCAGCAGTGAACTCCACAGGGTCGGGGAGACCCAGTACTTC
CDR3: CASSELHRVGETQYF

D: TRBD2
size: .
V: TRBV27
J: TRBJ2-7
DNA: TGTGCCAGCAGTAGGGCTAGCGGTGGGTACGAGCAGTACTTC
CDR3: CASSRASGGYEQYF

D: .
size: many
V: TRBV7-2
J: TRBJ1-4
DNA: TGTGCCAGCAGCTGGCCAGACAGCGCTAATTTGGAACTGTTTTTT
CDR3: CASSWPDSANLELFF

D: TRBD2
size: few
V: TRBV11-2
J: TRBJ2-2
DNA: TGTGCCAGCAGCTTATCGGCGGGGGGGCCCGGGGAGCTGTTTTTT
CDR3: CASSLSAGGPGELFF

D: .
size: .
V: TRBV7-6
J: TRBJ2-5
DNA: TGTGCCAGCAGCCCCTCGGCGGGGTTCGGGGAGACCCAGTACTTC
CDR3: CASSPSAGFGETQYF

D: TRBD2
size: few
V: TRBV4-2
J: TRBJ2-5
DNA: TGTGCCAGCAGCCAAAACAGGCTAGCGGGGGGGCCCGGTTTAGATTTCCAAGAGACCCAGTACTTC
CDR3: CASSQNRLAGGPGLDFQETQYF

D: TRBD1
size: .
V: TRBV5-6
J: TRBJ1-6
DNA: TGTGCCAGCAGTTCCGACAGGGGCAAGTCGGCCCTCCACTTT
CDR3: CASSSDRGKSALHF

D: .
size: once
V: TRBV29-1
J: TRBJ1-5
DNA: TGCAGCGTTGACGAGGGAGGAAACAATCAGCCCCAGCATTTT
CDR3: CSVDEGGNNQPQHF

D: .
size: .
V: TRBV19
J: TRBJ1-5
DNA: TGTGCCAGTAGTATCAACAGACGGAGCAATCAGCCCCAGCATTTT
CDR3: CASSINRRSNQPQHF

D: TRBD1
size: .
V: TRBV12-3/TRBV12-4
J: TRBJ1-1
DNA: TGTGCCAGCAGGAAAGGGACAGGCTCAGAAGCTTTCTTT
CDR3: CASRKGTGSEAFF

D: .
size: .
V: TRBV28
J: TRBJ1-5
DNA: TGTGCCAGCAGTATAGTAGTGAGTTCCAATCAGCCCCAGCATTTT
CDR3: CASSIVVSSNQPQHF

D: TRBD1
size: many
V: TRBV5-1
J: TRBJ1-6
DNA: TGCGCCAGCAGCTGGGACAGGAATTCACCCCTCCACTTT
CDR3: CASSWDRNSPLHF

D: .
size: .
V: TRBV4-1
J: TRBJ2-3
DNA: TGCGCCAGCAGCCACCCCCGGGGACTTAGCACAGATACGCAGTATTTT
CDR3: CASSHPRGLSTDTQYF

D: .
size: once
V: TRBV12-3/TRBV12-4
J: TRBJ2-3
DNA: TGTGCCAGCAGTTTACTAGGGGCAGATACGCAGTATTTT
CDR3: CASSLLGADTQYF

D: .
size: .
V: TRBV11-2
J: TRBJ2-1
DNA: TGTGCCAGCAGCGCGAACTGGGATGAGCAGTTCTTC
CDR3: CASSANWDEQFF

D: .
size: many
V: TRBV7-9
J: TRBJ2-1
DNA: TGTGCCAGCAGCTTAAGTGGGGCCGTTCAGGGGAGTGATGAGCAGTTCTTC
CDR3: CASSLSGAVQGSDEQFF